This section outlines one T cell receptor (beta chain) sequence together with its context. The data originate from a study of shared T cell receptors in the human thymus. Sequencing used immunoSEQ multiplex PCR; TCRdb keeps in-frame clones, though not all of them. The profile covers roughly 560,000 clones, with around 78% appearing a single time and more than 0.01% taken by the ten largest. The ends lost 8 bases at V and 0 bases at J; junction bases unmatched: 16. This CDR3 has 18 residues. Germline CDR1 SNHLY, CDR2 FYNNEI. A further study also used this sample, focusing on human thymus T cells. As reported in that work: Corrective heart surgery yielded the resections from which the thymus tissue came. Related research described thymic repertoires that were highly overlapping among unrelated individuals.

This receptor was obtained from a boy under two years old with a congenital heart defect. This sequence joins TRBV2 and TRBJ2-7, with 10 bases matching TRBD2. Sequencing input: thymocytes. CDR3 loop: CASLKLAGPYRHSYEQYF. The CDR3 bases are TGTGCCAGCCTGAAACTAGCGGGACCCTATAGGCACTCCTACGAGCAGTACTTC.